The clone carrying this T cell receptor beta chain showed up just once. Its target is not known. This sample was included in a study of blood T cells in healthy people across ages. Study conclusions and caveats: Investigators treated diversity estimates from one million T cells as underestimates.

Every donor provided around 9.3 milliliters of peripheral blood. The use of a sample-barcoded 5' primer and a J-beta primer mix characterized a second PCR of about 6 to 11 cycles. Each CDR3 protein is one row after TCRdb ran MiXCR on the 5' RACE reads. This sample has some 670,000 distinct CDR3 sequences; around 52% occur once, and the top ten carry 13%. The clonotype was recovered from a woman aged 80 or older in good health. Material for sequencing was blood.

The CDR3 here is CASSDPQAISTAYNEQFF. The CDR3, as DNA: TGTGCCAGCAGTGATCCACAAGCTATAAGTACCGCCTACAATGAGCAGTTCTTC. The rearrangement joins TRBV25-1 to TRBJ2-1; D is ambiguous. With 3 bases removed from V and 2 bases from J, the gap between germline ends came to 20 bases. The CDR3 is 18 residues long. Germline assignment: CDR1 MGHDK and CDR2 SYGVNS.